Given below is one T cell receptor beta chain in context. Its antigen remains unidentified. This sequence may be a read error, since a much larger clone differs from it by one base. This sample was included in a study of shared clonotypes between healthy human individuals. Whole-study context: The study used three CD4 naive, three CD4 memory, two CD8 naive and one CD8 memory plate per donor. Study-level points and caveats: The four-donor shared clonotypes exceeded non-shared clonotypes in generation probability, with non-shared ones scoring lower. Large sequencing depth failed to make sorted-subset sequencing complete, rarefaction showed. Estimated richness was generally greater in naive than memory subsets.

CDR1 SGHNT and CDR2 YYREEE come from the germline V gene (reference sequence). This CDR3 is 12 amino acids long. V dropped 2 bases and J dropped 3 bases, with 5 bases sitting between them. Data came from immunoSEQ multiplex PCR; TCRdb stores just in-frame clones and leaves some out. The data contain approximately 700,000 clones, roughly 73% of them singletons. This sequence originates from a woman in her 30s in good health. This chain uses TRBV5-4 with TRBJ1-2; D is unresolved. The sample comprised memory CD4+ T cells sorted from blood. Subset meaning: CD45RA-negative fraction. This CDR3 is CASSLTDYGYTF. The CDR3 DNA follows: TGTGCCAGCAGCTTAACTGACTATGGCTACACCTTC.